The 8 T cell receptor beta chains in this list originate from one sample, sequenced in a study of beta chain features in type 1 diabetes. Since all of the isolated RNA was reverse transcribed, expressed TCRB transcripts were what got sequenced. Profiling relied on immunoSEQ multiplex PCR, and the TCRdb table lists in-frame clones only, not all of them. The table lists around 340,000 clones, around 7.6% of them singletons. Sequencing used central memory CD4+ T cells from blood. The source of these receptors is a woman younger than 30 in good health.

The V gene is TRBV27, the J gene TRBJ2-5; D is ambiguous. CDR1 is MNHEY, CDR2 SMNVEV, per germline (reference sequence). There are 13 residues in the CDR3. The V and J ends lost 3 bases and 5 bases respectively, with 10 bases between them. CDR3 sequence reads: CASSFRRSETQYF. The CDR3 nucleotides are TGTGCCAGCAGTTTTCGAAGGTCCGAGACCCAGTACTTC.

This clone was recorded a few times. The genes are TRBV5-4 and TRBJ1-4, with unresolved D. CDR1 and CDR2 from the germline V gene are SGHNT and YYREEE (reference sequence). This CDR3 spans 13 amino acids. V shed 4 bases and J shed 7 bases, with 11 bases lying between them. The CDR3 DNA is TGTGCCAGCAGCCTGTTGCCGGGTGAAAAACTGTTTTTT. It codes for CASSLLPGEKLFF.

This chain connects TRBV28 to TRBJ2-7; D uncertain. This CDR3 region has 12 residues. The V gene's germline CDR1 is MDHEN and CDR2 SYDVKM. V lost 8 bases and J 3 bases, leaving 11 bases between the germline ends. The CDR3 protein is CASLGSVYEQYF. The DNA of the CDR3 is TGTGCCAGCCTGGGTTCAGTCTACGAGCAGTACTTC.

The chain combines TRBV28 with TRBJ2-5; TRBD2 is a possible D gene (7 bases). The J call may not be correct, given that the DNA end is closer to TRBJ2-7. This CDR3 contains 14 residues. CDR1 and CDR2 from the germline V gene are MDHEN and SYDVKM. This CDR3 reads CASKSRGASYEQYF. The CDR3 region has the DNA TGTGCCAGCAAATCCCGGGGGGCGAGCTACGAGCAGTACTTC.

The chain has TRBV7-3 and TRBJ1-1; 7 bases are shared with TRBD1. The CDR3 runs to 13 residues. From germline, CDR1 is SGHTA and CDR2 FQGTGA. V shed 4 bases, J shed 7 bases, and the junction held 6 bases outside the gene matches. The DNA for the CDR3 is TGTGCCAGCAGCTCCCAGGGGGGAGGTGAAGCTTTCTTT. Encoded protein: CASSSQGGGEAFF.

The sample holds a few counts of this clone. This chain connects TRBV7-8 to TRBJ2-2; D ambiguous. Germline V CDR1 and CDR2: SGHVS, FQNEAQ. The CDR3 covers 11 residues. The germline V and J ends were trimmed by 8 bases and 6 bases, with 7 bases remaining between them. The CDR3 here is CASSFPGELFF. CDR3 sequence (DNA): TGTGCCAGCTCCTTCCCCGGGGAGCTGTTTTTT.

This clone came up a few times. The chain carries TRBV18 and TRBJ1-1; D is uncertain. The V end lost 6 bases, the J end lost 5 bases, and 13 bases lay between the germline ends. The CDR3 spans 13 residues. The germline V gene has CDR1 KGHSH and CDR2 LQKENI. The CDR3 loop is CASSPGLETEAFF. The CDR3 bases are TGTGCCAGCTCTCCTGGACTGGAAACTGAAGCTTTCTTT.

This rearrangement joins TRBV7-2 to TRBJ2-5; no definite D call. The CDR3 consists of 15 residues. Germline V CDR1 and CDR2: SGHTA, FQGNSA. The V end lost 5 bases, the J end lost 1 base, and 14 bases lay between the germline ends. The CDR3 nucleotides read TGTGCCAGCAGCCTAGGATGGACGGCCCAAGAGACCCAGTACTTC. Protein sequence: CASSLGWTAQETQYF.